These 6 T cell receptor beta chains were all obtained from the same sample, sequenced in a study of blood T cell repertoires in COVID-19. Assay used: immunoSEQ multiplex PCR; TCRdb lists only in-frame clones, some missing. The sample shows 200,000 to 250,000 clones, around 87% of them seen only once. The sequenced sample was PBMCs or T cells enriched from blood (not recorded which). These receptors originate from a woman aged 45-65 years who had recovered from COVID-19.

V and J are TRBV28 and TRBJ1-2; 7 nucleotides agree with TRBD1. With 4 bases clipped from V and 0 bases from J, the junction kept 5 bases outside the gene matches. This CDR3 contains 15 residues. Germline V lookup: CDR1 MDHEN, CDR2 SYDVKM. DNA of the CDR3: TGTGCCAGCAGTTCCGGGACAGTAACTAACTATGGCTACACCTTC. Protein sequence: CASSSGTVTNYGYTF.

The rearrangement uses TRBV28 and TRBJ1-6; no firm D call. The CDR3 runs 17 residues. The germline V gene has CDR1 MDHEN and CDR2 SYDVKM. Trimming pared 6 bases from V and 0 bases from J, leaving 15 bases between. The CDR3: CASSPMGWSSYNSPLHF. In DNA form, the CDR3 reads TGTGCCAGCAGCCCGATGGGTTGGAGCTCCTATAATTCACCCCTCCACTTT.

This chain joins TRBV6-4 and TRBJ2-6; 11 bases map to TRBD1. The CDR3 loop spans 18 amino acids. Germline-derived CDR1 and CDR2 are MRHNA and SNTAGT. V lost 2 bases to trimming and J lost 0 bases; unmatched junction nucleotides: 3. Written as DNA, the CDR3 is TGTGCCAGCAGTGACGCGGGACAGGGGGTCTCTGGGGCCAACGTCCTGACTTTC. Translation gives CASSDAGQGVSGANVLTF.

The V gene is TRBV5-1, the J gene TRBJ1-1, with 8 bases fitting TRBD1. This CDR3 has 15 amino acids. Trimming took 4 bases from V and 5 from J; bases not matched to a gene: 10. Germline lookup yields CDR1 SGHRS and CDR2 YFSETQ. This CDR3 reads CASSDQQGVMTEAFF. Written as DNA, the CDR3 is TGCGCCAGCAGCGATCAACAGGGGGTAATGACTGAAGCTTTCTTT.

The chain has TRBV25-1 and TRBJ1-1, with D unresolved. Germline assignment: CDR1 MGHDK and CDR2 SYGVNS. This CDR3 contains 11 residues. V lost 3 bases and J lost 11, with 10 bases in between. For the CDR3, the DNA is TGTGCCAGCAGTGATCTAGCTGGGGCTTTCTTT. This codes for CASSDLAGAFF.

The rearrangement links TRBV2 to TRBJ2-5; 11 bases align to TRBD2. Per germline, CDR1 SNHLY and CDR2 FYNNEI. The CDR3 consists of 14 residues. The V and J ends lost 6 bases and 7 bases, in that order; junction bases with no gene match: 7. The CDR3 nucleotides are TGTGCCAGCAGGGTAGCGGGAGGGTTAGGGACCCAGTACTTC. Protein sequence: CASRVAGGLGTQYF.